This entry concerns a single TCR beta chain. These data belong to a study of blood T cell repertoires in COVID-19. Study-level background: COVID-19 samples from acute and convalescent phases originated in the United States, Italy and Spain. PBMCs, B-cell-depleted T cells, or T cells provided the cDNA or gDNA that made up the material.

V lost 11 bases and J 4 bases, leaving 14 bases between the germline ends. CDR3 length equals 13 residues. Per germline, CDR1 LNHDA and CDR2 SQIVND (reference sequence). Study processing details: Counts of nucleated cells, estimated from reference gene primer amplification, were obtained. Only in-frame clones appear in the TCRdb table, and some are missing; sequencing was by immunoSEQ multiplex PCR. That table furnishes V, J and clone size, whereas the DNA furnished D and trimming. The sample lists 140,000 to 150,000 clones, more than 65% occurring once. Sequenced material: peripheral blood. This clonotype originated in a man aged 60 to 75 with active or convalescent COVID-19. This rearrangement joins TRBV19 to TRBJ1-4; D is possibly TRBD1 (5 bases). The CDR3: CAGGDGLNEKLFF. CDR3 coding DNA: TGTGCCGGCGGGGACGGGCTTAATGAAAAACTGTTTTTT.